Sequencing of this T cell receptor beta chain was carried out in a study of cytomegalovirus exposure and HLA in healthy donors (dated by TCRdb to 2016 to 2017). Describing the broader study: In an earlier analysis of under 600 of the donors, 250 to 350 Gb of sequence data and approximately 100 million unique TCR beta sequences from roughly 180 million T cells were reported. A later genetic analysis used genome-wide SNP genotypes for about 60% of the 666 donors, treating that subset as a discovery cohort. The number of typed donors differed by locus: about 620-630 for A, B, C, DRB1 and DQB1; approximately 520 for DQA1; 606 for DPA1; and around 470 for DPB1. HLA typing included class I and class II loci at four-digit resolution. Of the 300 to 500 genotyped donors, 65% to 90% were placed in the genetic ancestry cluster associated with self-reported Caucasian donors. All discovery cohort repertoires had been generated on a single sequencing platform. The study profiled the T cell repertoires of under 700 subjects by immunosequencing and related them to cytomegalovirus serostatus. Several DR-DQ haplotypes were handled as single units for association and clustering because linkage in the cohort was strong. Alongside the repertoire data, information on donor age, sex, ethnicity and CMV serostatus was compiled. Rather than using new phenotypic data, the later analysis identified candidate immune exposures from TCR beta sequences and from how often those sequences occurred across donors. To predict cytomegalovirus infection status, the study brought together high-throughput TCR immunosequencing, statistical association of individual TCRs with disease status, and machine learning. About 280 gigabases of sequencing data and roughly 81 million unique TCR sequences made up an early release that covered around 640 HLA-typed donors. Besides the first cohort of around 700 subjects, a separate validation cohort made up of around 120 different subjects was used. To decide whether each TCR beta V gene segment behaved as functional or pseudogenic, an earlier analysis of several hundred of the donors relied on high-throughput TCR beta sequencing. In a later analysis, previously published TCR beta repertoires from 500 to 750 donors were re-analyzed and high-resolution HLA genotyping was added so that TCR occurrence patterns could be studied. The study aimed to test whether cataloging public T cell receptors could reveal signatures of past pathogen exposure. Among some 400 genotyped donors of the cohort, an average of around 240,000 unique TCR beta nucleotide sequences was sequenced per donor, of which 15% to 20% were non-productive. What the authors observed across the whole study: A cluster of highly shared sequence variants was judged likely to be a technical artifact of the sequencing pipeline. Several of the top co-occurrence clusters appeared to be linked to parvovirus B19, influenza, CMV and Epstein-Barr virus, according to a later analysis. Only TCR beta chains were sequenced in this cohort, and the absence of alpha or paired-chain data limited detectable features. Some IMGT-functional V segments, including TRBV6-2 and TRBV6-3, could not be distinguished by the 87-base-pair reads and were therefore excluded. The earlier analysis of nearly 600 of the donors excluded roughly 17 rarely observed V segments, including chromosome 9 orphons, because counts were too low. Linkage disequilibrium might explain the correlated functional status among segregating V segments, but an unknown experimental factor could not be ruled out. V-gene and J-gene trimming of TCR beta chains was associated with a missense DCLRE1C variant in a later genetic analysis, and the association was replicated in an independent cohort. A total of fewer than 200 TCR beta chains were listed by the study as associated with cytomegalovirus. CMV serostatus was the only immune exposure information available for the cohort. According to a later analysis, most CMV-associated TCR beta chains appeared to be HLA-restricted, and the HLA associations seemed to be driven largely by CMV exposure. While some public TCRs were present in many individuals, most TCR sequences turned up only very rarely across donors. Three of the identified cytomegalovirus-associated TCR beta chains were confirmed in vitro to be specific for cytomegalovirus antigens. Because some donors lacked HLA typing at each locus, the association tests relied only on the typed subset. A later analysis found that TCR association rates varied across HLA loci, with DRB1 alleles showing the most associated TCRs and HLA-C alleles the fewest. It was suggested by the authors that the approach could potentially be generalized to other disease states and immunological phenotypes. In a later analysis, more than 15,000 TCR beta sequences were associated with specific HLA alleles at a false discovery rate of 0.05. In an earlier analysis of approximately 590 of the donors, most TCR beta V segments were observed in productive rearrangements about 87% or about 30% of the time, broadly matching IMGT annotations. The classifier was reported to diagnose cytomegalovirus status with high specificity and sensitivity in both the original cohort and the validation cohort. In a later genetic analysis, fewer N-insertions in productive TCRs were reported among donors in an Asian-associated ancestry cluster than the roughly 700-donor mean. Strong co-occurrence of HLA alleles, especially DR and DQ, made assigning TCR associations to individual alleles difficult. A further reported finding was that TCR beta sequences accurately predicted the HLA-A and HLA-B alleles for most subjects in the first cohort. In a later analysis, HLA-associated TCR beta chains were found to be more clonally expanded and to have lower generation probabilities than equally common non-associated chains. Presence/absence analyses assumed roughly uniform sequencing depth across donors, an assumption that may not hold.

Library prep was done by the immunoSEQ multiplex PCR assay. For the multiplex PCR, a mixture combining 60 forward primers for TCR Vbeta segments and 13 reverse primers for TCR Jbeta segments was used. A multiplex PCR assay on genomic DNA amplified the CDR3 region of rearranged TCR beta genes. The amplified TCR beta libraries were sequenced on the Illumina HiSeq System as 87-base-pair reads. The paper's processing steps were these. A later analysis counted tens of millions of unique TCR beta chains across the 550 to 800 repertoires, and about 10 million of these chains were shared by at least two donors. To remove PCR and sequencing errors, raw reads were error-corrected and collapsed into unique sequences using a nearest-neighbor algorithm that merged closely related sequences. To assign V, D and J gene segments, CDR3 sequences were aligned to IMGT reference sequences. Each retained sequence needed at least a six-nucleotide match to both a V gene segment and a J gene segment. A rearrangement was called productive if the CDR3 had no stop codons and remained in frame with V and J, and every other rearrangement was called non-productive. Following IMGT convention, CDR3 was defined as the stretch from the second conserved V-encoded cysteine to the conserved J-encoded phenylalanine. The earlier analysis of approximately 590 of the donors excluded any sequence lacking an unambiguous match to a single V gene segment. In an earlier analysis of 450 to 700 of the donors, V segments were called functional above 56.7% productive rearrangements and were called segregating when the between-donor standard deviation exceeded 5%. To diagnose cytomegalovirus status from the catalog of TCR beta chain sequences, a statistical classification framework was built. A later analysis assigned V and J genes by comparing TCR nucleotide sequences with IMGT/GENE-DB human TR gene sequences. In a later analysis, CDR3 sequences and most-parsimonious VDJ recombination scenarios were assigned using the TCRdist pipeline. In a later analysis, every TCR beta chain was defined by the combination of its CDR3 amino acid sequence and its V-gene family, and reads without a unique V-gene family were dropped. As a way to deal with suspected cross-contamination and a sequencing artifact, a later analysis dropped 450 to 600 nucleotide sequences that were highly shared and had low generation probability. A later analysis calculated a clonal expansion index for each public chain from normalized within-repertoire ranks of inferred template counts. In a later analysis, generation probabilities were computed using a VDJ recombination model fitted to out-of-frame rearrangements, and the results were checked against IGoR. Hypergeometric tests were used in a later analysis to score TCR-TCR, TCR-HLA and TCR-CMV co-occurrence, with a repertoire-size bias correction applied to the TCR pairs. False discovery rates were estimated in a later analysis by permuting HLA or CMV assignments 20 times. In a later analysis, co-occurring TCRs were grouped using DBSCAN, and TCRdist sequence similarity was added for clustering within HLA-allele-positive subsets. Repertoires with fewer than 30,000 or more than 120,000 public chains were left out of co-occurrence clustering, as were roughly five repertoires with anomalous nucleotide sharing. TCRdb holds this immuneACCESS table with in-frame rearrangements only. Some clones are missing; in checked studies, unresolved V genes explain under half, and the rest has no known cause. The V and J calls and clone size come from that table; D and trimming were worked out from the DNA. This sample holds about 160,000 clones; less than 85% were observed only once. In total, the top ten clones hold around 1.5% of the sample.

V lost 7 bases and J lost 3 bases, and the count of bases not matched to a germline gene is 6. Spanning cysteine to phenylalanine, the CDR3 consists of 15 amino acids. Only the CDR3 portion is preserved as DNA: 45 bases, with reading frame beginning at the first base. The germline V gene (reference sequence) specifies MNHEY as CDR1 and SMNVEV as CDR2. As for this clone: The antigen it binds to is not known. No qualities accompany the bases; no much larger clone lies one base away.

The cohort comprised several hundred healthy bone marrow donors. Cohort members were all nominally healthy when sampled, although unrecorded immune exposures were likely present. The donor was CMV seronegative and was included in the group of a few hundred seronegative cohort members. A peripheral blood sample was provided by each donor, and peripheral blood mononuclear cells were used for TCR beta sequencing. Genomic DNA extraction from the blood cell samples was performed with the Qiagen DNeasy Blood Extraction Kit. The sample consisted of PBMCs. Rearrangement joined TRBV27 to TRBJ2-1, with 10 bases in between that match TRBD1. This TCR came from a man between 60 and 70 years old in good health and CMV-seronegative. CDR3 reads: CASTGTGDFYNEQFF. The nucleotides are TGTGCCAGCACTGGGACAGGGGATTTCTACAATGAGCAGTTCTTC.